Listed below are T cell receptor beta chains from one sample, sequenced in a study of T cells in Graves' hyperthyroidism and ophthalmopathy. MiXCR, applied by TCRdb to the multiplex PCR reads, yields one record per CDR3 protein. The sample has about 560,000 distinct CDR3 sequences, around 13% seen once. Sequenced input: blood. The origin of the receptors is a woman aged 35 to 49 with Graves' hyperthyroidism. Both conserved end residues are part of each CDR3. D genes are given only for firm matches. Some rows mark clone size as missing; the rest say once, few, many or name a class of expanded clone.

many,TRBV5-1,TRBJ2-3,TRBD1,TGCGCCAGCAGGTTTGGCGGGACAGGGTTCACAGATACGCAGTATTTT,CASRFGGTGFTDTQYF
many,TRBV7-9,TRBJ2-5,NA,TGTGCCAGCAGCCCTTCAGGGAGCGGCGGGGAGACCCAGTACTTC,CASSPSGSGGETQYF
few,TRBV10-3,TRBJ1-5,NA,TGTGCCATCAGTGAGTCCCGGGATAGCAATCAGCCCCAGCATTTT,CAISESRDSNQPQHF
NA,TRBV4-2,TRBJ1-1,NA,TGTGCCAGCAGCCAAGACCCAGTAACTGACACTGAAGCTTTCTTT,CASSQDPVTDTEAFF
few,TRBV20-1,TRBJ2-3,NA,TGCAGTGCTATTAACAGGGATCGTCCCACAGATACGCAGTATTTT,CSAINRDRPTDTQYF
many,TRBV3-1,TRBJ1-5,NA,TGTGCCAGCAGCCAAGGAGGGGCTTATGGCAATCAGCCCCAGCATTTT,CASSQGGAYGNQPQHF
NA,TRBV27,TRBJ2-2,TRBD1,TGTGCCAGCAGAACCGGGACAGGGACCGGGGAGCTGTTTTTT,CASRTGTGTGELFF
NA,TRBV24-1,TRBJ2-4,NA,TGTGCCACCAGTGCCTCCTTCGGACAGAGAAACATTCAGTACTTC,CATSASFGQRNIQYF
NA,TRBV5-1,TRBJ2-7,TRBD1,TGCGCCAGCAGCACGGACAGGGTTATTAGCTACGAGCAGTACTTC,CASSTDRVISYEQYF
many,TRBV6-6,TRBJ2-7,NA,TGTGCCAGCAGTTACTCGCCGAGTTACGAGCAGTACTTC,CASSYSPSYEQYF
NA,TRBV6-2/TRBV6-3,TRBJ2-6,TRBD1,TGTGCCAGCAGGGGACAGGGGAGGTCTGGGGCCAACGTCCTGACTTTC,CASRGQGRSGANVLTF
once,TRBV5-1,TRBJ2-7,TRBD2,TGCGCCAGCAGCTCGAGTCCCGGGACTATCACCTACGAGCAGTACTTC,CASSSSPGTITYEQYF
once,TRBV2,TRBJ2-5,NA,TGTGCCAGCAGCAAAAGGGGAGCGACCCAGTACTTC,CASSKRGATQYF
few,TRBV12-3/TRBV12-4,TRBJ1-4,NA,TGTGCCAGCAGGAACAGCCAAAGCGTTGAAAAACTGTTTTTT,CASRNSQSVEKLFF
many,TRBV30,TRBJ1-5,TRBD1,TGTGCCTGGAGTGTCGGACAGGGGGATCAGCCCCAGCATTTT,CAWSVGQGDQPQHF
NA,TRBV9,TRBJ1-4,TRBD1,TGTGCCGGCAGCGGGCCGACAGGGATGTTCGGTAATGAAAAACTGTTTTTT,CAGSGPTGMFGNEKLFF
many,TRBV7-9,TRBJ2-7,TRBD2,TGTGCCAGCAGCTCAGATAGCGGGAGAGGCTCATACGAGCAGTACTTC,CASSSDSGRGSYEQYF
many,TRBV28,TRBJ2-7,NA,TGTGCCAGCAATAGCTTCCGGGACCGCGTCTCCTACGAGCAGTACTTC,CASNSFRDRVSYEQYF
few,TRBV27,TRBJ2-1,NA,TGTGCCAGCAGTTCCGAGAGCTCCTACAATGAGCAGTTCTTC,CASSSESSYNEQFF
few,TRBV27,TRBJ2-2,NA,TGTGCCAGCAGTGGGACACCCTCATCCACCGGGGAGCTGTTTTTT,CASSGTPSSTGELFF
many,TRBV18,TRBJ2-1,NA,TGTGCCAGCTCACCACCGAACGGGGGCCGGGCCAATGAGCAGTTCTTC,CASSPPNGGRANEQFF
NA,TRBV28,TRBJ2-7,NA,TGTGCCAGCAGCCCCTCCTTGGGGGGGGCAACCTACGAGCAGTACTTC,CASSPSLGGATYEQYF
many,TRBV2,TRBJ2-7,NA,TGTGCCAGCACCGAATGGGACCTCGAGCAGTACTTC,CASTEWDLEQYF
many,TRBV28,TRBJ2-2,NA,TGTGCCAGCAGCTCAGGGCCATACACCGGGGAGCTGTTTTTT,CASSSGPYTGELFF
many,TRBV14,TRBJ2-1,NA,TGTGCCAGCAGCCCACTAGCTAACTACAATGAGCAGTTCTTC,CASSPLANYNEQFF
many,TRBV5-1,TRBJ2-3,TRBD2,TGCGCCAGCAGCTCGAAGACTAGCGGGAGGTGGTGGGATACGCAGTATTTT,CASSSKTSGRWWDTQYF
many,TRBV19,TRBJ1-2,NA,TGTGCCAGTACTACCAGAAACAGGATCCAATATGGCTACACCTTC,CASTTRNRIQYGYTF
many,TRBV18,TRBJ1-1,TRBD1,TGTGCCAGCTCTCCACAGGGGGCTTGGACTGAAGCTTTCTTT,CASSPQGAWTEAFF
once,TRBV11-2,TRBJ1-3,NA,TGTGCCAGCAGCCACGGACAGATCTCTGGAAACACCATATATTTT,CASSHGQISGNTIYF
many,TRBV20-1,TRBJ2-5,NA,TGCAGTGCTAGTGGAACGGGACACTTACAAGAGACCCAGTACTTC,CSASGTGHLQETQYF
many,TRBV30,TRBJ1-2,NA,TGTGCCTGGAGTGTGACTCGTAACTATGGCTACACCTTC,CAWSVTRNYGYTF
many,TRBV12-3/TRBV12-4,TRBJ1-3,NA,TGTGCCAGCAGTTACGGAAACACCATATATTTT,CASSYGNTIYF
NA,TRBV5-8,TRBJ1-1,NA,TGTGCCAGCAGCCGGGAGGCAGGGCCTGAAGCTTTCTTT,CASSREAGPEAFF
NA,TRBV7-9,TRBJ1-6,TRBD1,TGTGCCAGCAGCGGATCGACAGGGATTAATAAACCCCTCCACTTT,CASSGSTGINKPLHF
many,TRBV20-1,TRBJ1-1,NA,TGCAGTGCTAGAAACAGGCTGAACACTGAAGCTTTCTTT,CSARNRLNTEAFF
NA,TRBV7-9,TRBJ1-6,TRBD1,TGTGCCAGCAGTAAATCGACAGGGTATAATTCACCCCTCCACTTT,CASSKSTGYNSPLHF
many,TRBV6-1,TRBJ1-2,NA,TGTGCCAGCAGCCGACCTAATCTGGGCGGCTACACCTTC,CASSRPNLGGYTF
many,TRBV28,TRBJ2-7,TRBD1,TGTGCCAGCAGTTTATACGGGACAGGAGACTACGAGCAGTACTTC,CASSLYGTGDYEQYF
few,TRBV12-3/TRBV12-4,TRBJ2-7,NA,TGTGCCAGCAGGGACGGACGCGGGTGGGGTGAGGAGCAGTACTTC,CASRDGRGWGEEQYF
many,TRBV27,TRBJ2-4,NA,TGTGCCAGCCAAGCCGGCGCCCTAGGTAGCATTCAGTACTTC,CASQAGALGSIQYF
NA,TRBV3-1,TRBJ2-7,TRBD1,TGTGCCAGCAGCCAAGGGACAGGTACGCAGTACTTC,CASSQGTGTQYF
many,TRBV30,TRBJ1-1,NA,TGTGCCTGGAGTGTAGCTGAGCGAAACACTGAAGCTTTCTTT,CAWSVAERNTEAFF
many,TRBV28,TRBJ2-5,TRBD1,TGTGCCAGCAGTCAACTCGGGACAGGGAGGAAAGAGACCCAGTACTTC,CASSQLGTGRKETQYF
few,TRBV12-3/TRBV12-4,TRBJ2-7,TRBD1,TGTGCCAGCAGTTTACGGGACAGGGCGGGTTACGAGCAGTACTTC,CASSLRDRAGYEQYF
NA,TRBV19,TRBJ1-2,NA,TGTGCCAGTAGTACAATTGCCTCTGGTGGCTATGGCTACACCTTC,CASSTIASGGYGYTF
many,TRBV5-1,TRBJ2-3,TRBD2,TGCGCCAGCAGCTTGGTTAGCGGGAGGGAGCAGTATTTT,CASSLVSGREQYF
NA,TRBV7-2,TRBJ1-2,TRBD1,TGTGCCAGCAGCCAGGACAGGGTGACTTATGGCTACACCTTC,CASSQDRVTYGYTF
many,TRBV15,TRBJ1-1,NA,TGTGCCACCAGCCCTCGGGTTGCGGCCGCAGGCGTAAAAGAGGCTTTCTTT,CATSPRVAAAGVKEAFF
few,TRBV3-1,TRBJ2-6,NA,TGTGCCAGCAGCCAAGGCTACTCTGGGGCCAACGTCCTGACTTTC,CASSQGYSGANVLTF
NA,TRBV3-1,TRBJ2-2,TRBD2,TGTGCCAGCAGGGGTACTAGCGGGAGACCCGGGGAGCTGTTTTTT,CASRGTSGRPGELFF
NA,TRBV10-2,TRBJ2-3,TRBD1,TGCGCCAGCACTTTGAGACAGGGGTACACAGATACGCAGTATTTT,CASTLRQGYTDTQYF
many,TRBV27,TRBJ1-1,NA,TGTGCCAGCAGTTTCAGGGGTGGGAACACTGAAGCTTTCTTT,CASSFRGGNTEAFF
NA,TRBV19,TRBJ1-1,NA,TGTGCCAGTAGTATAGTATCCATGAACACTGAAGCTTTCTTT,CASSIVSMNTEAFF
many,TRBV28,TRBJ2-1,TRBD1,TGTGCCAGCACCGGGACAGTGGCCTACAATGAGCAGTTCTTC,CASTGTVAYNEQFF
many,TRBV11-1,TRBJ2-3,NA,TGTGCCAGCAGCTTAGTCGAAGGAGATACGCAGTATTTT,CASSLVEGDTQYF